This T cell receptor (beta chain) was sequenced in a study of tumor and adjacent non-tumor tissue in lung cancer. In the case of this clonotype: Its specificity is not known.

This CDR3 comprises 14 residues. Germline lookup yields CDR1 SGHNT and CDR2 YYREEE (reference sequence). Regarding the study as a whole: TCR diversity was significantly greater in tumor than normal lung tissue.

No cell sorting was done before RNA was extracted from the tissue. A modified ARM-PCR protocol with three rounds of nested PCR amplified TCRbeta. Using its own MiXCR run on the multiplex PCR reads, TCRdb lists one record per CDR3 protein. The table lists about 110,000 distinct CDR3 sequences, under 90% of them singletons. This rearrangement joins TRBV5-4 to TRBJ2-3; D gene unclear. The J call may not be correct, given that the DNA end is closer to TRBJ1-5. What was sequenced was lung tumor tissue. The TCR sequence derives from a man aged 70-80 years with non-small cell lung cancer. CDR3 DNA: TGTGCCAGCAACTTAGCGGGGAACACAGATACGCAGCATTTT. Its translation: CASNLAGNTDTQHF.